A selection of T cell receptor beta chains follows, all from one sample in a study of follicular helper T cells after annual influenza vaccination. Clones were read by immunoSEQ multiplex PCR, and TCRdb kept only the in-frame ones, dropping some. The table records about 700 clones, approximately 85% of them present only once. The material was CXCR5+ CD38+ circulating T follicular helper cells from blood, obtained 7 days after influenza vaccination. These receptors came from an adult who received the influenza vaccine. Both conserved end residues are part of each CDR3. Fields, in order: D gene, V gene, clone size, J gene, CDR3 protein, CDR3 DNA. D genes are given only for firm matches. The size field reads once, few, many or a size class.

D: NA
V: TRBV5-4
size: few
J: TRBJ1-2
CDR3: CASSLIGLGYGYTF
DNA: TGTGCCAGCAGCTTGATCGGCCTGGGCTATGGCTACACCTTC